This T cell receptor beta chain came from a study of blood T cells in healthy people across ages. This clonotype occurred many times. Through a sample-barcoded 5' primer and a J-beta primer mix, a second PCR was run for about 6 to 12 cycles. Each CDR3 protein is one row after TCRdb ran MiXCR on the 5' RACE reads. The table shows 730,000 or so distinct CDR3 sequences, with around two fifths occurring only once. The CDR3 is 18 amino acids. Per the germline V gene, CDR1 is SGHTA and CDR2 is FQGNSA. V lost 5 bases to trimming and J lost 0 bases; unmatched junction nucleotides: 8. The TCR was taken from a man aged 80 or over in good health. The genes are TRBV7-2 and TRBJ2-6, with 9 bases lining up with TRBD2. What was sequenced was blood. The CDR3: CASSKRLAALSGANVLTF. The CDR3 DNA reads TGTGCCAGCAGCAAAAGACTAGCGGCGCTCTCTGGGGCCAACGTCCTGACTTTC.